This TCR beta chain derives from a study of cytomegalovirus exposure and HLA in healthy donors. PCR used 60 Vbeta primers and 13 Jbeta primers. Sequencing used immunoSEQ multiplex PCR; TCRdb keeps in-frame clones, though not all of them. The data show about 78,000 clones, with 80% seen just once and roughly 32% held by the top ten. This CDR3 region has 14 residues. Between the trimmed V and J ends, which lost 2 bases and 0 bases, there was a span of 7 bases. Germline CDR1 SGHRS, CDR2 YFSETQ. This chain connects TRBV5-1 to TRBJ2-3; unclear D gene. Specimen: PBMCs. The sequence was collected from a man aged 45-60 years in good health and CMV-seropositive. The CDR3, as DNA: TGCGCCAGCAGCTTCTATGCGAGCACAGATACGCAGTATTTT. Its protein product is CASSFYASTDTQYF. Looking up the rest from reference TRBV5-1 and TRBJ2-3 gives the full variable domain: KAGVTQTPRYLIKTRGQQVTLSCSPISGHRSVSWYQQTPGQGLQFLFEYFSETQRNKGNFPGRFSGRQFSNSRSEMNVSTLELGDSALYLCASSFYASTDTQYFGPGTRLTVL.